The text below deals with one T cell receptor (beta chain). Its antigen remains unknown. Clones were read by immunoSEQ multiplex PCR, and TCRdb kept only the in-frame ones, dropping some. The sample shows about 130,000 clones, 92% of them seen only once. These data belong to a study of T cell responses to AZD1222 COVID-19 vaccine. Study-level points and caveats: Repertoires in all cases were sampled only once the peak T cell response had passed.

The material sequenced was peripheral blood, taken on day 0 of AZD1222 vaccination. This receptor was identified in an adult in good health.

The CDR3 loop is CASSRDGEVWNSPLHF. CDR3 nucleotides: TGTGCCAGCAGCCGCGACGGGGAGGTTTGGAATTCACCCCTCCACTTT. The rearrangement uses TRBV7-2 and TRBJ1-6; D remains ambiguous. The germline V gene encodes CDR1 SGHTA and CDR2 FQGNSA. This CDR3 has 16 amino acids. Trimming shortened V by 5 bases and J by 7 bases, and 18 bases separated the two germline ends.